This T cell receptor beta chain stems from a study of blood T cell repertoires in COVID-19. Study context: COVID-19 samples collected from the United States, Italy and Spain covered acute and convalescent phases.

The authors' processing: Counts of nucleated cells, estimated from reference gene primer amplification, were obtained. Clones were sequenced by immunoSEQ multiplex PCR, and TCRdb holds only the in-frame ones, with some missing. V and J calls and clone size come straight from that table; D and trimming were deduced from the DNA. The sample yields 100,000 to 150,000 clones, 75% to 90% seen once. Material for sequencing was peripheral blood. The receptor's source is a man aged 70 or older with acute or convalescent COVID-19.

Here the CDR3 DNA reads TGTGCTAGTGGTTCCCCATCGGGACTAGCGGGGGGGCGGACCTACAATGAGCAGTTCTTC. Protein sequence: CASGSPSGLAGGRTYNEQFF. The V and J genes are TRBV12-5 and TRBJ2-1; 16 nucleotides align to TRBD2. The CDR3 is 20 amino acids. Germline V gene data show CDR1 as LGHNT and CDR2 as FRNRAP. V was clipped by 4 bases and J by 2 bases; unmatched bases: 11.